This TCR beta chain was retrieved from a study of spatial heterogeneity in lung cancer. As for the study in general: As counted in raw reads, each unique TCR and UMI combination appeared more than ten times on average. Study results and limitations: Within tumors, counts of expanded alpha and beta TCRs tracked tumor mutation counts.

The junction had 6 bases not matched to a gene; V was cut back by 1 base and J by 2 bases. The CDR3 consists of 17 residues. CDR1 is LGHNA, CDR2 YSLEER, per germline. TCRdb re-called the 5' RACE reads with MiXCR, one entry per CDR3 protein. The table records 10,000 to 15,000 distinct CDR3 sequences, over 6.5% of them present only once. This clonotype was observed at least ten times. Its target is not known. As for time point: sample taken at primary tumor resection. Patients with untreated early-stage non-small cell lung cancer, numbering 72, were the donors. The sample here was lung tumor tissue, taken at surgery. This TCR was sampled from a female donor with early-stage non-small cell lung cancer. V and J are TRBV4-3 and TRBJ2-3; 10 nucleotides match TRBD2. This CDR3 is CASSQVLAGALTDTQYF. The CDR3 coding sequence is TGCGCCAGCAGCCAAGTCCTAGCGGGAGCCCTCACAGATACGCAGTATTTT.